A selection of T cell receptor beta chains follows, all from one sample in a study of blood T cell repertoires in COVID-19. The method was immunoSEQ multiplex PCR; TCRdb's version includes in-frame clones alone and lacks a portion of them. This sample yields some 140,000 clones, of which about 86% are seen a single time; 25% to 30% belongs to the top ten. Source material: peripheral blood. The origin of the receptors is a woman aged 60-75 years with acute or convalescent COVID-19. The CDR3 runs from the conserved cysteine through the conserved F or W. A D gene is named only where the DNA matches it firmly. Expanded clones are given a class, and other clones once, few, many or no size at all.

abundance: .; j_gene: TRBJ1-2; v_gene: TRBV19; d_gene: TRBD1; len: 17; CDR3aa: CASSEPRQGSTNYGYTF; CDR3nt: TGTGCCAGTAGTGAACCCCGACAGGGGTCGACTAACTATGGCTACACCTTC
abundance: once; j_gene: TRBJ2-7; v_gene: TRBV18; d_gene: .; len: 14; CDR3aa: CASSQSEGGEEQYF; CDR3nt: TGTGCCAGCTCGCAATCCGAGGGGGGGGAGGAGCAGTACTTC
abundance: .; j_gene: TRBJ2-7; v_gene: TRBV4-2; d_gene: TRBD1; len: 16; CDR3aa: CASSQVPQQGDYEQYF; CDR3nt: TGTGCCAGCAGCCAAGTACCCCAGCAGGGGGACTACGAGCAGTACTTC
abundance: .; j_gene: TRBJ1-2; v_gene: TRBV15; d_gene: .; len: 14; CDR3aa: CATSRARGGYGYTF; CDR3nt: TGTGCCACCAGCAGGGCGAGAGGCGGCTATGGCTACACCTTC
abundance: few; j_gene: TRBJ1-6; v_gene: TRBV5-5; d_gene: TRBD1; len: 16; CDR3aa: CASSLQDRVSLRALHF; CDR3nt: TGTGCCAGCAGCTTGCAGGACAGGGTTTCTCTTCGAGCCCTCCACTTT
abundance: medium-sized; j_gene: TRBJ2-5; v_gene: TRBV13; d_gene: .; len: 15; CDR3aa: CASLHWGGQRETQYF; CDR3nt: TGTGCCAGCCTCCACTGGGGGGGCCAGCGGGAGACCCAGTACTTC
abundance: .; j_gene: TRBJ1-5; v_gene: TRBV19; d_gene: .; len: 18; CDR3aa: CASSVTGGAADSNQPQHF; CDR3nt: TGTGCCAGTAGTGTAACGGGCGGGGCAGCAGATAGCAATCAGCCCCAGCATTTT
abundance: .; j_gene: TRBJ2-1; v_gene: TRBV2; d_gene: .; len: 16; CDR3aa: CASSFTRGGLKDEQFF; CDR3nt: TGTGCCAGCAGTTTTACGAGGGGGGGCCTCAAGGATGAGCAGTTCTTC
abundance: .; j_gene: TRBJ1-5; v_gene: TRBV20-1; d_gene: TRBD1; len: 17; CDR3aa: CSASMGTGVFGNQPQHF; CDR3nt: TGCAGTGCTAGTATGGGGACAGGGGTTTTTGGCAATCAGCCCCAGCATTTT
abundance: .; j_gene: TRBJ2-2; v_gene: TRBV5-1; d_gene: TRBD2; len: 15; CDR3aa: CASSVSGAVAGELFF; CDR3nt: TGCGCCAGCAGCGTTAGCGGGGCTGTAGCCGGGGAGCTGTTTTTT
abundance: .; j_gene: TRBJ1-2; v_gene: TRBV19; d_gene: .; len: 12; CDR3aa: CASSTSGYGYTF; CDR3nt: TGTGCCAGTAGTACCTCGGGGTATGGCTACACCTTC
abundance: few; j_gene: TRBJ2-2; v_gene: TRBV19; d_gene: TRBD1; len: 13; CDR3aa: CATRQGRAGELFF; CDR3nt: TGTGCCACTAGACAGGGGCGGGCCGGGGAGCTGTTTTTT
abundance: .; j_gene: TRBJ1-1; v_gene: TRBV4-2; d_gene: .; len: 14; CDR3aa: CASSHHRGDTEAFF; CDR3nt: TGTGCCAGCAGCCACCACCGGGGGGACACTGAAGCTTTCTTT
abundance: .; j_gene: TRBJ2-5; v_gene: TRBV6-1; d_gene: .; len: 15; CDR3aa: CASSEFRRLQETQYF; CDR3nt: TGTGCCAGCAGTGAATTCCGCAGACTCCAAGAGACCCAGTACTTC
abundance: .; j_gene: TRBJ1-4; v_gene: TRBV2; d_gene: .; len: 14; CDR3aa: CASSGSGITLKLFF; CDR3nt: TGTGCCAGCAGTGGTTCCGGGATTACCTTGAAACTGTTTTTT
abundance: .; j_gene: TRBJ2-5; v_gene: TRBV3-1/TRBV3-2; d_gene: TRBD1; len: 15; CDR3aa: CASTWITGAGETQYF; CDR3nt: TGTGCCAGCACCTGGATAACAGGGGCAGGGGAGACCCAGTACTTC
abundance: .; j_gene: TRBJ2-3; v_gene: TRBV11-1; d_gene: .; len: 11; CDR3aa: CASRATDTQYF; CDR3nt: TGTGCCAGCAGAGCCACAGATACGCAGTATTTT
abundance: .; j_gene: TRBJ1-5; v_gene: TRBV12-3/TRBV12-4; d_gene: .; len: 13; CDR3aa: CASSLKGDQPQHF; CDR3nt: TGTGCCAGCAGTTTAAAGGGGGATCAGCCCCAGCATTTT
abundance: .; j_gene: TRBJ2-7; v_gene: TRBV3-1/TRBV3-2; d_gene: .; len: 15; CDR3aa: CASSQVPGHTYEQYF; CDR3nt: TGTGCCAGCAGCCAGGTCCCGGGTCATACCTACGAGCAGTACTTC
abundance: once; j_gene: TRBJ2-1; v_gene: TRBV28; d_gene: .; len: 13; CDR3aa: CASRRQSYNEQFF; CDR3nt: TGTGCCAGCCGTAGACAGTCCTACAATGAGCAGTTCTTC
abundance: .; j_gene: TRBJ1-2; v_gene: TRBV5-1; d_gene: TRBD1; len: 12; CDR3aa: CASSPDRGGYTF; CDR3nt: TGCGCCAGCAGCCCCGACAGGGGTGGCTACACCTTC
abundance: .; j_gene: TRBJ2-2; v_gene: TRBV27; d_gene: .; len: 15; CDR3aa: CASSRDFANTGELFF; CDR3nt: TGTGCCAGCAGTCGCGACTTTGCGAACACCGGGGAGCTGTTTTTT
abundance: .; j_gene: TRBJ1-1; v_gene: TRBV6-5; d_gene: .; len: 14; CDR3aa: CASSYSTGYTEAFF; CDR3nt: TGTGCCAGCAGTTACTCGACAGGATACACTGAAGCTTTCTTT
abundance: .; j_gene: TRBJ2-1; v_gene: TRBV5-5; d_gene: TRBD2; len: 19; CDR3aa: CASSFRRLAGAGSYNEQFF; CDR3nt: TGTGCCAGCAGCTTTAGGAGGCTAGCGGGGGCCGGGTCCTACAATGAGCAGTTCTTC
abundance: .; j_gene: TRBJ2-1; v_gene: TRBV19; d_gene: TRBD2; len: 14; CDR3aa: CASSPLLAGVEQFF; CDR3nt: TGTGCCAGTAGTCCCCTACTAGCGGGGGTTGAGCAGTTCTTC
abundance: .; j_gene: TRBJ1-1; v_gene: TRBV9; d_gene: .; len: 13; CDR3aa: CASSVGGHTEAFF; CDR3nt: TGTGCCAGCAGCGTAGGAGGGCACACTGAAGCTTTCTTT
abundance: .; j_gene: TRBJ1-6; v_gene: TRBV9; d_gene: .; len: 16; CDR3aa: CASSPRLEGWDSPLHF; CDR3nt: TGTGCCAGCAGCCCCCGTCTGGAGGGGTGGGATTCACCCCTCCACTTT
abundance: .; j_gene: TRBJ2-5; v_gene: TRBV3-1/TRBV3-2; d_gene: .; len: 17; CDR3aa: CASRKKLAPNVQETQYF; CDR3nt: TGTGCCAGCCGGAAGAAGCTAGCGCCGAATGTCCAAGAGACCCAGTACTTC
abundance: .; j_gene: TRBJ2-3; v_gene: TRBV4-1; d_gene: .; len: 16; CDR3aa: CASSSAGRTKTDTQYF; CDR3nt: TGCGCCAGCAGCTCCGCAGGGCGGACGAAAACAGATACGCAGTATTTT
abundance: .; j_gene: TRBJ2-7; v_gene: TRBV4-1; d_gene: TRBD1; len: 16; CDR3aa: CASSQHGTGAADEQYF; CDR3nt: TGCGCCAGCAGCCAACATGGGACAGGGGCTGCCGACGAGCAGTACTTC
abundance: .; j_gene: TRBJ2-5; v_gene: TRBV11-1; d_gene: TRBD1; len: 13; CDR3aa: CAGTDRGKETQYF; CDR3nt: TGTGCCGGAACGGACAGGGGAAAAGAGACCCAGTACTTC
abundance: .; j_gene: TRBJ1-2; v_gene: TRBV30; d_gene: .; len: 13; CDR3aa: CAWSVVTSGGYTF; CDR3nt: TGTGCCTGGAGTGTTGTGACCTCGGGGGGCTACACCTTC
abundance: once; j_gene: TRBJ2-2; v_gene: TRBV7-9; d_gene: TRBD2; len: 15; CDR3aa: CASSPGLASTGELFF; CDR3nt: TGTGCCAGCAGCCCCGGACTAGCAAGCACCGGGGAGCTGTTTTTT
abundance: once; j_gene: TRBJ1-3; v_gene: TRBV6-5; d_gene: .; len: 14; CDR3aa: CASVPSLSGNTIYF; CDR3nt: TGTGCCAGCGTTCCGAGCCTCTCTGGAAACACCATATATTTT
abundance: .; j_gene: TRBJ1-6; v_gene: TRBV5-1; d_gene: .; len: 16; CDR3aa: CASSLTGWGNNSPLHF; CDR3nt: TGCGCCAGCAGCTTAACAGGGTGGGGGAATAATTCACCCCTCCACTTT
abundance: once; j_gene: TRBJ1-6; v_gene: TRBV5-1; d_gene: TRBD1; len: 15; CDR3aa: CASSGGQGANSPLHF; CDR3nt: TGCGCCAGCAGTGGGGGACAGGGAGCTAATTCACCCCTCCACTTT
abundance: once; j_gene: TRBJ2-5; v_gene: TRBV6-5; d_gene: TRBD2; len: 16; CDR3aa: CASSYVGGEPQETQYF; CDR3nt: TGTGCCAGCAGTTACGTTGGGGGGGAGCCCCAAGAGACCCAGTACTTC
abundance: .; j_gene: TRBJ1-3; v_gene: TRBV5-6; d_gene: .; len: 14; CDR3aa: CASSVFISGNTIYF; CDR3nt: TGTGCCAGCAGCGTATTTATCTCTGGAAACACCATATATTTT
abundance: .; j_gene: TRBJ1-2; v_gene: TRBV2; d_gene: .; len: 15; CDR3aa: CASINLKTDLYGYTF; CDR3nt: TGTGCCAGCATTAACCTAAAGACAGACCTTTATGGCTACACCTTC
abundance: .; j_gene: TRBJ1-2; v_gene: TRBV12-3/TRBV12-4; d_gene: .; len: 13; CDR3aa: CASSLPDNYGYTF; CDR3nt: TGTGCCAGCAGTTTGCCAGATAACTATGGCTACACCTTC
abundance: .; j_gene: TRBJ1-5; v_gene: TRBV19; d_gene: .; len: 13; CDR3aa: CASSISGNQPQHF; CDR3nt: TGTGCCAGTAGTATCTCGGGCAATCAGCCCCAGCATTTT
abundance: once; j_gene: TRBJ1-4; v_gene: TRBV2; d_gene: .; len: 14; CDR3aa: CASNKKGEVEKLFF; CDR3nt: TGTGCCAGCAATAAAAAGGGGGAAGTGGAAAAACTGTTTTTT
abundance: .; j_gene: TRBJ1-4; v_gene: TRBV6-1; d_gene: TRBD1; len: 17; CDR3aa: CASSVNSPGQGHEKLFF; CDR3nt: TGTGCCAGCAGTGTAAATTCCCCGGGACAGGGGCATGAAAAACTGTTTTTT
abundance: .; j_gene: TRBJ2-7; v_gene: TRBV27; d_gene: .; len: 12; CDR3aa: CASGQGAHEQYF; CDR3nt: TGTGCCAGCGGGCAGGGCGCCCACGAGCAGTACTTC
abundance: .; j_gene: TRBJ1-1; v_gene: TRBV29-1; d_gene: .; len: 14; CDR3aa: CSVTPGHKNTEAFF; CDR3nt: TGCAGCGTCACTCCGGGACACAAGAACACTGAAGCTTTCTTT
abundance: .; j_gene: TRBJ1-6; v_gene: TRBV19; d_gene: TRBD1; len: 15; CDR3aa: CASTSGQGYNSPLHF; CDR3nt: TGTGCCAGTACCTCTGGACAGGGCTATAATTCACCCCTCCACTTT
abundance: .; j_gene: TRBJ1-6; v_gene: TRBV5-4; d_gene: .; len: 15; CDR3aa: CASSFAGAYNSPLHF; CDR3nt: TGTGCCAGCAGCTTTGCAGGGGCCTATAATTCACCCCTCCACTTT
abundance: few; j_gene: TRBJ2-3; v_gene: TRBV9; d_gene: .; len: 15; CDR3aa: CASSRSNVPTDTQYF; CDR3nt: TGTGCCAGCAGCCGCTCTAATGTACCGACAGATACGCAGTATTTT
abundance: once; j_gene: TRBJ2-3; v_gene: TRBV3-1/TRBV3-2; d_gene: .; len: 15; CDR3aa: CASSVGGSGADTQYF; CDR3nt: TGTGCCAGCAGCGTTGGAGGGTCGGGCGCAGATACGCAGTATTTT
abundance: few; j_gene: TRBJ1-5; v_gene: TRBV4-1; d_gene: .; len: 17; CDR3aa: CASSQDSLGGFSQPQHF; CDR3nt: TGCGCCAGCAGCCAAGATTCCCTGGGAGGGTTCAGTCAGCCCCAGCATTTT
abundance: .; j_gene: TRBJ2-1; v_gene: TRBV5-4; d_gene: TRBD2; len: 15; CDR3aa: CASSTQRGADNEQFF; CDR3nt: TGTGCCAGCAGCACTCAGCGGGGGGCAGACAATGAGCAGTTCTTC
abundance: .; j_gene: TRBJ1-5; v_gene: TRBV18; d_gene: .; len: 13; CDR3aa: CASSGGLNQPQHF; CDR3nt: TGTGCCAGCTCCGGGGGACTTAATCAGCCCCAGCATTTT
abundance: .; j_gene: TRBJ1-1; v_gene: TRBV29-1; d_gene: .; len: 12; CDR3aa: CSVASTNTEAFF; CDR3nt: TGCAGCGTTGCGAGCACTAACACTGAAGCTTTCTTT
abundance: .; j_gene: TRBJ1-5; v_gene: TRBV5-1; d_gene: .; len: 13; CDR3aa: CASSLVGEGPQHF; CDR3nt: TGCGCCAGCAGCTTGGTAGGGGAGGGGCCCCAGCATTTT